Below are 30 T cell receptor beta chains sequenced from a single sample in a study of T cell responses to AZD1222 COVID-19 vaccine. Data came from immunoSEQ multiplex PCR; TCRdb stores just in-frame clones and leaves some out. The sample holds about 120,000 clones, roughly 90% seen once. The sequences come from peripheral blood, collected on day 0 of AZD1222 vaccination. Every receptor here comes from an adult in good health.

The V gene is TRBV28, the J gene TRBJ2-3; D remains ambiguous. The germline gives CDR1 MDHEN, CDR2 SYDVKM. This CDR3 is 10 amino acids long. Trimming shortened V by 8 bases and J by 3 bases, and 3 bases separated the two germline ends. The CDR3 here is CASSTDTQYF. The CDR3 DNA is TGTGCCAGCTCAACAGATACGCAGTATTTT.

This chain uses TRBV9 with TRBJ1-2; no clear D gene. Trimming took 0 bases from V and 8 from J, leaving 17 bases between them. CDR1 and CDR2 (germline): SGDLS, YYNGEE. The CDR3 contains 15 residues. The CDR3 DNA reads TGTGCCAGCAGCGTAGTGGTGGAGGGAGAAGGGGGCTACACCTTC. The encoded protein is CASSVVVEGEGGYTF.

The gene calls are TRBV4-3 and TRBJ2-3; weak D call: TRBD2 (6 bases). V lost 1 base to trimming and J lost 0 bases, with 11 bases between them. CDR1 LGHNA and CDR2 YSLEER come from the germline V gene. The CDR3 spans 16 residues. CDR3 coding DNA: TGCGCCAGCAGCCAAGTAGCTAGCGCTAGCACAGATACGCAGTATTTT. Protein: CASSQVASASTDTQYF.

The chain couples TRBV5-6 to TRBJ1-2, with D possibly being TRBD1 (5 bases). This CDR3 region has 12 residues. The germline gives CDR1 SGHDT, CDR2 YYEEEE. The V and J ends lost 5 bases and 8 bases respectively, with 13 bases between them. The chain's CDR3 is CASRFPGMGYTF. The CDR3 region has the DNA TGTGCCAGCAGATTCCCAGGGATGGGCTACACCTTC.

The rearrangement joins TRBV5-1 to TRBJ2-7; D not resolved. The CDR3 runs to 14 residues. V was pared by 0 bases and J by 2 bases, with 9 bases between. CDR1 and CDR2 (germline): SGHRS, YFSETQ. This CDR3 is CASSLATGTYEQYF. The CDR3 nucleotides read TGCGCCAGCAGCTTGGCCACCGGAACCTACGAGCAGTACTTC.

The chain uses TRBV9 and TRBJ2-1; 10 positions agree with TRBD2. With 0 bases clipped from V and 4 bases from J, the junction kept 7 bases outside the gene matches. From germline, CDR1 is SGDLS and CDR2 YYNGEE. This CDR3 contains 17 residues. CDR3 in amino acids: CASSVGLAGGRYNEQFF. As DNA, the CDR3 is TGTGCCAGCAGCGTAGGCTTAGCGGGAGGCCGTTACAATGAGCAGTTCTTC.

Concerning this clone: The same CDR3 can be traced to other DNA sequences in this sample. The chain joins TRBV28 to TRBJ1-5; maybe TRBD1 (5 bases). Trimming left V 2 bases short and J 0 bases short, with 8 bases between. CDR1 is MDHEN and CDR2 is SYDVKM in the germline V gene. The CDR3 spans 15 residues. CDR3 sequence reads: CASSLEGLSNQPQHF. The CDR3 nucleotides are TGTGCCAGCAGTTTAGAGGGGCTTAGCAATCAGCCCCAGCATTTT.

The rearrangement joins TRBV10-3 to TRBJ2-7, with D perhaps TRBD2 (5 bases). V lost 7 bases and J lost 0, with 13 bases in between. CDR3 length: 14 amino acids. From germline, CDR1 is ENHRY and CDR2 SYGVKD. As DNA, the CDR3 is TGTGCCATCATGGCGGGTCAAAGCTCCTACGAGCAGTACTTC. Protein sequence: CAIMAGQSSYEQYF.

The V call is TRBV10-2, the J call TRBJ1-5; D is unresolved. Trimming removed 6 bases from V and 6 bases from J, with 15 bases in between. CDR3 length: 14 residues. Germline loops: CDR1 WSHSY, CDR2 SAAADI. CDR3 DNA: TGCGCCAGCAGAAACTCGATGGAGAGTCAGCCCCAGCATTTT. Translation gives CASRNSMESQPQHF.

The genes are TRBV6-4 and TRBJ2-3; D gene unclear. V gave up 4 bases and J gave up 0 bases, with 5 bases separating them. Germline CDR1 reads MRHNA; CDR2 reads SNTAGT. The CDR3 runs to 13 residues. This chain's CDR3 is CASSATSTDTQYF. The CDR3 nucleotides are TGTGCCAGCAGTGCTACTAGCACAGATACGCAGTATTTT.

The chain carries TRBV6-2 or TRBV6-3 and TRBJ2-7; D is undetermined. This CDR3 has 15 amino acids. Germline CDR1 MNHEY, CDR2 SVGEGT. V was shortened by 2 bases and J by 0 bases, with 11 bases between the two germline ends. DNA for the CDR3: TGTGCCAGCAGTTACAAGGGCCGCAGCTCCTACGAGCAGTACTTC. It is translated as CASSYKGRSSYEQYF.

This clone was picked up one time. The chain links TRBV7-9 to TRBJ1-1; D is ambiguous. This CDR3 contains 12 residues. V shed 5 bases and J shed 6 bases, with 10 bases lying between them. CDR1 and CDR2 (germline): SEHNR, FQNEAQ (reference sequence). The CDR3: CASSPLGAEAFF. CDR3 coding DNA: TGTGCCAGCAGCCCATTGGGCGCTGAAGCTTTCTTT.

The chain combines TRBV11-2 with TRBJ2-7; 11 positions agree with TRBD2. Per germline, CDR1 SGHAT and CDR2 FQNNGV. CDR3 length equals 15 residues. Germline trimming cut 2 bases from V and 1 base from J; bases unmatched to any gene: 1. The CDR3 loop reads CASSLLAGGSYEQYF. DNA of the CDR3: TGTGCCAGCAGCTTACTAGCGGGAGGTTCCTACGAGCAGTACTTC.

The chain uses TRBV7-2 and TRBJ1-6; 7 bases align to TRBD1. The germline CDR1 and CDR2 sequences are SGHTA and FQGNSA. The CDR3 is 18 residues long. V was pared by 6 bases and J by 0 bases, with 11 bases of the junction left unmatched. The CDR3 nucleotides are TGTGCCAGCAGTTCCGGGACAGCTTTCAGCTCCTATAATTCACCCCTCCACTTT. As protein: CASSSGTAFSSYNSPLHF.

The V and J genes are TRBV12-1 and TRBJ1-4. TRBV12-1 is reported as a pseudogene. This CDR3 has 18 residues. In DNA form, the CDR3 reads TGTGCCAGCAGCCCTCGAGGGAGGAGGGTGTGGTATAATGAAAAACTGTTTTTT. It encodes CASSPRGRRVWYNEKLFF.

The rearrangement uses TRBV29-1 and TRBJ2-2; D is undetermined. This CDR3 is built from 12 residues. The V gene's germline CDR1 is SQVTM and CDR2 ANQGSEA. The ends were cut back, 4 bases at V and 1 base at J, with 4 bases in the middle. CDR3 sequence: CSVVVNTGELFF. In nucleotides, the CDR3 is TGCAGCGTTGTGGTGAACACCGGGGAGCTGTTTTTT.

The rearrangement links TRBV4-3 to TRBJ2-7; 9 bases map to TRBD2. The germline CDR1 and CDR2 sequences are LGHNA and YSLEER. Trimming at V came to 0 bases and at J to 7 bases, leaving 10 bases not matched to a gene. CDR3 size: 16 residues. DNA for the CDR3: TGCGCCAGCAGCCAAGATGCGGCGGGAGGGCTCGGAGAGCAGTACTTC. This translates into CASSQDAAGGLGEQYF.

This clone was seen a handful of times. The rearrangement links TRBV27 to TRBJ1-4, with D possibly TRBD1 on 6 matching bases. CDR1 and CDR2 from the germline V gene are MNHEY and SMNVEV (reference sequence). The CDR3 sequence is 15 residues long. Between the trimmed V and J ends, which lost 4 bases and 7 bases, there was a span of 16 bases. The CDR3: CASSSGQPGGEKLFF. As DNA, the CDR3 is TGTGCCAGCAGTTCCGGACAGCCCGGTGGTGAAAAACTGTTTTTT.

DNA for the CDR3: TGTGCCAGCAGCGTAGAGCTCGGGACAGGGAACACCATATATTTT. It yields the protein CASSVELGTGNTIYF. This rearrangement joins TRBV9 to TRBJ1-3; 9 bases map to TRBD1. This CDR3 region has 15 residues. With V trimmed by 0 bases and J by 7 bases, 5 bases remained unmatched. Germline V gene data show CDR1 as SGDLS and CDR2 as YYNGEE. The full variable domain, in which reference TRBV9 and TRBJ1-3 provide the parts outside the CDR3, is DSGVTQTPKHLITATGQRVTLRCSPRSGDLSVYWYQQSLDQGLQFLIQYYNGEERAKGNILERFSAQQFPDLHSELNLSSLELGDSALYFCASSVELGTGNTIYFGEGSWLTVV.

This clone was detected a few times. This sequence joins TRBV7-9 and TRBJ2-1; D is ambiguous. The length of the CDR3 is 15 residues. V lost 1 base and J lost 0, with 7 bases in between. Germline CDR1 reads SEHNR; CDR2 reads FQNEAQ (reference sequence). In DNA form, the CDR3 reads TGTGCCAGCAGCTTAGGGTTTAGCTCCTACAATGAGCAGTTCTTC. This encodes CASSLGFSSYNEQFF.

J is TRBJ1-6 and V is TRBV5-5; 7 nucleotides match TRBD1. CDR3 length equals 14 residues. J gave up 10 bases and V 4 bases, and 8 bases lay outside the gene matches. CDR1 is SGHKS, CDR2 YYEKEE, per germline (reference sequence). The CDR3 nucleotides are TGTGCCAGCAGCGCCGGGACAGCGGGCTCACCCCTCCACTTT. Its translation: CASSAGTAGSPLHF. Combining the CDR3 with reference TRBV5-5 and TRBJ1-6 gives the whole variable domain DAGVTQSPTHLIKTRGQQVTLRCSPISGHKSVSWYQQVLGQGPQFIFQYYEKEERGRGNFPDRFSARQFPNYSSELNVNALLLGDSALYLCASSAGTAGSPLHFGNGTRLTVT.

The rearrangement joins TRBV19 to TRBJ1-1; a weak D match, TRBD1 (5 bases). CDR1 is LNHDA, CDR2 SQIVND, per germline (reference sequence). This CDR3 has 13 amino acids. V lost 7 bases and J 4 bases, leaving 13 bases between the germline ends. The CDR3 is CASKRGSRTEAFF. CDR3 nucleotide sequence: TGTGCCAGTAAAAGGGGCAGTCGCACTGAAGCTTTCTTT.

This clone came up once. The chain recombines TRBV27 with TRBJ2-7; 10 bases fit TRBD2. Germline V gives CDR1 MNHEY, CDR2 SMNVEV (reference sequence). V lost 5 bases and J lost 4; bases outside the gene matches: 5. The CDR3 sequence is 14 residues long. The CDR3 region is CASSLAGEWYEQYF. CDR3 in DNA: TGTGCCAGCAGTCTAGCGGGAGAGTGGTACGAGCAGTACTTC.

The chain joins TRBV12-3 or TRBV12-4 to TRBJ1-1, with 7 bases that match TRBD1. CDR3 length: 12 amino acids. With V trimmed by 6 bases and J by 6 bases, 4 bases remained unmatched. CDR3 sequence: CASSPTGSEAFF. For the CDR3, the DNA is TGTGCCAGCAGCCCGACAGGGTCTGAAGCTTTCTTT.

The chain is built from TRBV28 and TRBJ1-6; no definite D call. The V end lost 3 bases, the J end lost 4 bases, and 10 bases lay between the germline ends. This CDR3 has 15 residues. The germline V gene has CDR1 MDHEN and CDR2 SYDVKM. The CDR3 loop reads CASSLTWQYNSPLHF. CDR3 DNA sequence: TGTGCCAGCAGTTTGACTTGGCAGTATAATTCACCCCTCCACTTT.

The chain joins TRBV6-5 to TRBJ2-7; the D is unclear. V gave up 2 bases and J gave up 2 bases, with 13 bases separating them. From germline, CDR1 is MNHEY and CDR2 SVGAGI. There are 15 residues in the CDR3. CDR3 DNA sequence: TGTGCCAGCAGTTACGTGGCAGCCCCTACCTACGAGCAGTACTTC. This codes for CASSYVAAPTYEQYF.

The rearrangement uses TRBV7-2 and TRBJ1-2, with unresolved D. The ends were cut back, 5 bases at V and 4 bases at J, with 8 bases in the middle. This CDR3 is 12 amino acids long. Germline CDR1 is SGHTA and CDR2 is FQGNSA. CDR3 sequence (DNA): TGTGCCAGCAGCCTTAGGAGCTATGGCTACACCTTC. Amino acids: CASSLRSYGYTF.

The rearrangement links TRBV7-2 to TRBJ2-5; unclear D gene. This CDR3 spans 14 amino acids. V was cut by 5 bases and J by 5 bases, with 15 bases left in between. CDR1 is SGHTA and CDR2 is FQGNSA in the germline V gene. CDR3 bases: TGTGCCAGCAGCCCGGGTGGGATTGGGGAGACCCAGTACTTC. This gives the protein CASSPGGIGETQYF.

This clone came up once. The genes are TRBV19 and TRBJ1-1; unclear D gene. V was shortened by 6 bases and J by 1 base, with 12 bases between the two germline ends. The CDR3 is 14 amino acids. CDR1 is LNHDA and CDR2 is SQIVND in the germline V gene (reference sequence). The CDR3 nucleotides are TGTGCCAGTAGCTGGGCCGGGCGGAACACTGAAGCTTTCTTT. Translation: CASSWAGRNTEAFF.

The chain carries TRBV9 and TRBJ1-1; unclear D gene. This CDR3 is built from 13 residues. V gave up 3 bases and J gave up 0 bases, with 6 bases separating them. CDR1 is SGDLS and CDR2 is YYNGEE in the germline V gene. The CDR3 nucleotides are TGTGCCAGCAGCGGTGGACTGAACACTGAAGCTTTCTTT. It yields the protein CASSGGLNTEAFF. Together with reference TRBV9 and TRBJ1-1, the CDR3 gives the full variable domain: DSGVTQTPKHLITATGQRVTLRCSPRSGDLSVYWYQQSLDQGLQFLIQYYNGEERAKGNILERFSAQQFPDLHSELNLSSLELGDSALYFCASSGGLNTEAFFGQGTRLTVV.